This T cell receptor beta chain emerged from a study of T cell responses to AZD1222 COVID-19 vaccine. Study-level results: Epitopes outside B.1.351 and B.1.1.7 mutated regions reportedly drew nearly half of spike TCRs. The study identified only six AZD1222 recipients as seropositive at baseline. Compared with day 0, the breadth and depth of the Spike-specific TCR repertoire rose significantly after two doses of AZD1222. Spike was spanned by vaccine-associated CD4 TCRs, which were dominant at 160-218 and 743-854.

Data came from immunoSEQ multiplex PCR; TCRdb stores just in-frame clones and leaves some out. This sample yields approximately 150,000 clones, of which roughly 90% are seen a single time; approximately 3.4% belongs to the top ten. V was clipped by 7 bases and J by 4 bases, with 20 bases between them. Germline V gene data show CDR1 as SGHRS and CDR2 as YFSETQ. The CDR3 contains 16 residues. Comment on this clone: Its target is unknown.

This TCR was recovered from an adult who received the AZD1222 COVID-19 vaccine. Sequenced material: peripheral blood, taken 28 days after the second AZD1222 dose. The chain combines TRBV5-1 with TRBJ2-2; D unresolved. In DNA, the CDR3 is TGCGCCAGCGGTTTAGGTACCAGAGCCCTCACCGGGGAGCTGTTTTTT. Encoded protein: CASGLGTRALTGELFF.